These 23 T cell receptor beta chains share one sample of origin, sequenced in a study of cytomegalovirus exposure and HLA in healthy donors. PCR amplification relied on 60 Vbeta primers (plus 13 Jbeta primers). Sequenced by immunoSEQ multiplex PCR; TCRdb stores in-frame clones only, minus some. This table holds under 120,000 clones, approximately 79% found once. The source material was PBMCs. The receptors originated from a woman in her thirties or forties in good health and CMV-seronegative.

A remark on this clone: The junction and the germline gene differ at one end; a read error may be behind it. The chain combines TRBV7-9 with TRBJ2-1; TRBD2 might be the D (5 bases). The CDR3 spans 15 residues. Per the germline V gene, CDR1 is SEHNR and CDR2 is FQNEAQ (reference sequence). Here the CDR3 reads CSSSLESLAYNEQFF. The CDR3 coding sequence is TGTTCCAGCAGCTTAGAGTCCCTAGCTTACAATGAGCAGTTCTTC.

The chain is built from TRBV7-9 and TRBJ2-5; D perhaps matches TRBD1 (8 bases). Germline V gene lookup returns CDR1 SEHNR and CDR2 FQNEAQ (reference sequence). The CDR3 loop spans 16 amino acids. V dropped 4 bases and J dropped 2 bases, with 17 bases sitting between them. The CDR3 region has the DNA TGTGCCAGCAGCTACAGGGGGGGCCCCTCTCAAGAGACCCAGTACTTC. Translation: CASSYRGGPSQETQYF. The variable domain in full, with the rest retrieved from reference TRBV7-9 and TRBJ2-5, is DTGVSQNPRHKITKRGQNVTFRCDPISEHNRLYWYRQTLGQGPEFLTYFQNEAQLEKSRLLSDRFSAERPKGSFSTLEIQRTEQGDSAMYLCASSYRGGPSQETQYFGPGTRLLVL.

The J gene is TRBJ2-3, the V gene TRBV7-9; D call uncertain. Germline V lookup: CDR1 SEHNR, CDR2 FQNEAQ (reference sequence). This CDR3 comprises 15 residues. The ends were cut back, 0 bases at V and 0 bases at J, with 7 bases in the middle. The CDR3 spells CASSLAATSTDTQYF. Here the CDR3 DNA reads TGTGCCAGCAGCTTAGCCGCTACTAGCACAGATACGCAGTATTTT.

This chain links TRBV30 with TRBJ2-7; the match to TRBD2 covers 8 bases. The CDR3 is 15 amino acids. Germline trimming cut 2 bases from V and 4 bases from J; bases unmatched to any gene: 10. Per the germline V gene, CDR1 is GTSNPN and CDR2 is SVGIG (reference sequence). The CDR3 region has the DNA TGTGCCTGGAGTCCCACAGCGGGAGTGGGTTACGAGCAGTACTTC. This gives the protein CAWSPTAGVGYEQYF.

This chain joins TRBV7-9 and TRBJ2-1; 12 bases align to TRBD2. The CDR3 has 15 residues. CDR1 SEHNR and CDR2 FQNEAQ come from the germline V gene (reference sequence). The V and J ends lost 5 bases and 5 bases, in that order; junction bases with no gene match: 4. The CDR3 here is CASSILAGGNNEQFF. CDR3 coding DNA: TGTGCCAGCAGCATACTAGCGGGGGGAAACAATGAGCAGTTCTTC. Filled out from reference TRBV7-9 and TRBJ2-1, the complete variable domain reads DTGVSQNPRHKITKRGQNVTFRCDPISEHNRLYWYRQTLGQGPEFLTYFQNEAQLEKSRLLSDRFSAERPKGSFSTLEIQRTEQGDSAMYLCASSILAGGNNEQFFGPGTRLTVL.

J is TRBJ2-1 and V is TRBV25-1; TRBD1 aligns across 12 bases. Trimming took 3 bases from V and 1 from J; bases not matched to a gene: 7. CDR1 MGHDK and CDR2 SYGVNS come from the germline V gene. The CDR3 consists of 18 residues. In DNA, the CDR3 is TGTGCCAGCAGTGACGGGACAGGGGGCTTAGGGTCCTACAATGAGCAGTTCTTC. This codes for CASSDGTGGLGSYNEQFF.

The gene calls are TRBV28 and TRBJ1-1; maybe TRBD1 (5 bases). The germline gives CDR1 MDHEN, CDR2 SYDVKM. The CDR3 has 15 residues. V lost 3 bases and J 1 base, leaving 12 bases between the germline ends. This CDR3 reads CASSFAREANTEAFF. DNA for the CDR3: TGTGCCAGCAGTTTTGCCAGGGAGGCGAACACTGAAGCTTTCTTT. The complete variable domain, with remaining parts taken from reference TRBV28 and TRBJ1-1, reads DVKVTQSSRYLVKRTGEKVFLECVQDMDHENMFWYRQDPGLGLRLIYFSYDVKMKEKGDIPEGYSVSREKKERFSLILESASTNQTSMYLCASSFAREANTEAFFGQGTRLTVV.

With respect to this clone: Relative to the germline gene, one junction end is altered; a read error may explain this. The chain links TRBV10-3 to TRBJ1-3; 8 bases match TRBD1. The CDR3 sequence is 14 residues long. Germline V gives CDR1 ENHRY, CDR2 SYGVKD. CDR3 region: CGIRTGITGNTIYF. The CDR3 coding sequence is TGCGGAATACGGACAGGGATTACTGGAAACACCATATATTTT.

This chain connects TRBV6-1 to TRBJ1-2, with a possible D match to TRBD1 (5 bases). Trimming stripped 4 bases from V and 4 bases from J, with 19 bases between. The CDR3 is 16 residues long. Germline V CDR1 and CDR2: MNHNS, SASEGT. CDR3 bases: TGTGCCAGCAGTGTAGGGGCAGGGCGGGGGGTCTATGGCTACACCTTC. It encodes CASSVGAGRGVYGYTF.

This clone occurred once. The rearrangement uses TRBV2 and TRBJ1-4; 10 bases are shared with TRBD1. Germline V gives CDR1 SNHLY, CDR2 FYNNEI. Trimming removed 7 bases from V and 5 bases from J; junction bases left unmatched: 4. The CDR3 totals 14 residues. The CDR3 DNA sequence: TGTGCCAGCATGGGGGGACAGGGGAATGAAAAACTGTTTTTT. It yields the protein CASMGGQGNEKLFF. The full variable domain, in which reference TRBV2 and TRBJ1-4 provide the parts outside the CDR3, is EPEVTQTPSHQVTQMGQEVILRCVPISNHLYFYWYRQILGQKVEFLVSFYNNEISEKSEIFDDQFSVERPDGSNFTLKIRSTKLEDSAMYFCASMGGQGNEKLFFGSGTQLSVL.

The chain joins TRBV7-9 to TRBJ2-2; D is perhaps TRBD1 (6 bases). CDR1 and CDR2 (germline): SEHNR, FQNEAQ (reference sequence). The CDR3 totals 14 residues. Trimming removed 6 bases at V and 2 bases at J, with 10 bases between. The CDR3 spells CASRWGQNTGELFF. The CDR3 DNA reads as TGTGCCAGCAGATGGGGACAAAACACCGGGGAGCTGTTTTTT.

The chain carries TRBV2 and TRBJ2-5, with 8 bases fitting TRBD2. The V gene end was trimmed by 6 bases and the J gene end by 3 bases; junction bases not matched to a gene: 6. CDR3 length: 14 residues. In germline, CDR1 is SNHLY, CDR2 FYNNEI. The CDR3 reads CASRWAGGEETQYF. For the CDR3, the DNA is TGTGCCAGCAGATGGGCGGGGGGAGAAGAGACCCAGTACTTC.

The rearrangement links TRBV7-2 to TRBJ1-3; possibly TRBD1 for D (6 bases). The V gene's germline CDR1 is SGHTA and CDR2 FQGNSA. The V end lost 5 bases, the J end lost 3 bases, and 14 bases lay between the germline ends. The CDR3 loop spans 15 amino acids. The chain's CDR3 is CASSPRGGDGNTIYF. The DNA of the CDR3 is TGTGCCAGCAGCCCCCGGGGGGGCGATGGAAACACCATATATTTT.

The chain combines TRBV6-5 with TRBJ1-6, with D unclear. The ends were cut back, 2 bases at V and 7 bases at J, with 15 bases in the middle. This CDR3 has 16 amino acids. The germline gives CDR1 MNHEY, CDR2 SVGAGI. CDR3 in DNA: TGTGCCAGCAGTTACGAGTTGTCTATGTCGAATTCACCCCTCCACTTT. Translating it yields CASSYELSMSNSPLHF.

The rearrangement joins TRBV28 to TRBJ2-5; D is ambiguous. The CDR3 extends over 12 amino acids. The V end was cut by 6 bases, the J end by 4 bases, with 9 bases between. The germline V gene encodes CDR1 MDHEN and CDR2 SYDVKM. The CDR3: CASSPLRETQYF. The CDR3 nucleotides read TGTGCCAGCAGCCCCCTCCGAGAGACCCAGTACTTC.

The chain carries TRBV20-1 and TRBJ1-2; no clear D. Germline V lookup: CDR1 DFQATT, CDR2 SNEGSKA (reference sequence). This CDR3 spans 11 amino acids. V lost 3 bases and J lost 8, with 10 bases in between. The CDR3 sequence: CSARTAGGYTF. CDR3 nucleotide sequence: TGCAGTGCTAGGACGGCAGGAGGCTACACCTTC.

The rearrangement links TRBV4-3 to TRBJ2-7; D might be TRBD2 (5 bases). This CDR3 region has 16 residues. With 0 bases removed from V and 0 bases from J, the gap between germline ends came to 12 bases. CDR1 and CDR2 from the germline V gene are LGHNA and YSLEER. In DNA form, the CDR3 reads TGCGCCAGCAGCCAAGATGGGCCGGGAAGCTCCTACGAGCAGTACTTC. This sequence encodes CASSQDGPGSSYEQYF.

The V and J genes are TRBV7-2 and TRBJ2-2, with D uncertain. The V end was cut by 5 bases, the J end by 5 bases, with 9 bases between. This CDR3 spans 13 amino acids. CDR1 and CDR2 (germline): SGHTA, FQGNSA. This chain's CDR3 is CASSLMTTGELFF. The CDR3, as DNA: TGTGCCAGCAGCCTTATGACAACCGGGGAGCTGTTTTTT.

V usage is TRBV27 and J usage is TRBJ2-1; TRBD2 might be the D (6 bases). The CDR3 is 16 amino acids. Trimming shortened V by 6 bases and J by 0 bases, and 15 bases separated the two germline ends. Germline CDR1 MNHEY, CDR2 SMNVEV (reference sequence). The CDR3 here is CASRRSGRSSYNEQFF. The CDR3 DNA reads TGTGCCAGCAGGCGAAGCGGGCGGAGCTCCTACAATGAGCAGTTCTTC.

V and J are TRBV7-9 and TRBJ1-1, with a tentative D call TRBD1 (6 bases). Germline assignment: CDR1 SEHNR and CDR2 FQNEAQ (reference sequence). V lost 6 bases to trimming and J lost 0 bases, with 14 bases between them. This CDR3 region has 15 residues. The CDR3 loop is CASRSWGQVNTEAFF. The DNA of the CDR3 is TGTGCCAGCAGAAGTTGGGGACAAGTGAACACTGAAGCTTTCTTT.

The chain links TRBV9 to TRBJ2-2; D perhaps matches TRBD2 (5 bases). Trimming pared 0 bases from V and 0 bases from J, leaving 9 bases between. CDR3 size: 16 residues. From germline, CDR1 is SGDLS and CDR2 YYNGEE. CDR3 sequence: CASSVVGSANTGELFF. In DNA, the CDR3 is TGTGCCAGCAGCGTAGTGGGTAGCGCGAACACCGGGGAGCTGTTTTTT.

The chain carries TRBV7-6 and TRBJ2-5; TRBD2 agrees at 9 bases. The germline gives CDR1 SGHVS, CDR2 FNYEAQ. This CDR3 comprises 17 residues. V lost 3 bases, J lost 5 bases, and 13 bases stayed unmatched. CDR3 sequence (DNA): TGTGCCAGCAGCTTCCTTGGGGTCGGCGGGGGGGCCGAGACCCAGTACTTC. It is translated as CASSFLGVGGGAETQYF. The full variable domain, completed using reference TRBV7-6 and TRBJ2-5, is GAGVSQSPRYKVTKRGQDVALRCDPISGHVSLYWYRQALGQGPEFLTYFNYEAQQDKSGLPNDRFSAERPEGSISTLTIQRTEQRDSAMYRCASSFLGVGGGAETQYFGPGTRLLVL.

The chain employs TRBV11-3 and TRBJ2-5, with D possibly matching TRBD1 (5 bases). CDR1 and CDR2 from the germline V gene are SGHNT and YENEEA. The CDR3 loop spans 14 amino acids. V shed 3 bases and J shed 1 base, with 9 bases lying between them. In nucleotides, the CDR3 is TGTGCCAGCAGCTTGGGGCCGGTCCAAGAGACCCAGTACTTC. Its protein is CASSLGPVQETQYF.